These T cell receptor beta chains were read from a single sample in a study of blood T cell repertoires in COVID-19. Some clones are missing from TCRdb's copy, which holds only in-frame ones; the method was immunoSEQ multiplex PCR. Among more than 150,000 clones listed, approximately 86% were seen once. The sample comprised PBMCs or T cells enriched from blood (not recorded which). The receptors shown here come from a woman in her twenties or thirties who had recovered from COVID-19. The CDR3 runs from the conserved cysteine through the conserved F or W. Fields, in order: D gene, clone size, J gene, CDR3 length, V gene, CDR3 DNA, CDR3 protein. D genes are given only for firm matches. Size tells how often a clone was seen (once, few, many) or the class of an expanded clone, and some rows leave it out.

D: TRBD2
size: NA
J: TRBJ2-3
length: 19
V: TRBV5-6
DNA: TGTGCCAGCAGCTTTATTAGTTCTAGCGGGGACCAGGGATTGGATACGCAGTATTTT
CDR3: CASSFISSSGDQGLDTQYF

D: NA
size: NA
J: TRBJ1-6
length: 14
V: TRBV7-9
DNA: TGTGCCAGCAGCTTAGCCAGGGGAGTTTCACCCCTCCACTTT
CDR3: CASSLARGVSPLHF

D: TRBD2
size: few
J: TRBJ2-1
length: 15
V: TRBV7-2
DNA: TGTGCCAGCAGTCGGGGGGGCCTCAGGGGCAATGAGCAGTTCTTC
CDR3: CASSRGGLRGNEQFF

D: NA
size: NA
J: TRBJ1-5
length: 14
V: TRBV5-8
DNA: TGTGCCAGCAGCTTGGCCAGGGACAATCAGCCCCAGCATTTT
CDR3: CASSLARDNQPQHF

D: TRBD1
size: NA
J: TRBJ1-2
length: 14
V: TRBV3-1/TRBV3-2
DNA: TGTGCCAGCAGCCAGGGGACAGCGAACTATGGCTACACCTTC
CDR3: CASSQGTANYGYTF

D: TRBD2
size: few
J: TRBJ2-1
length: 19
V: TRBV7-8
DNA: TGTGCCAGCAGCTCTGGACTAGCGGGATCCCCAATTGGAGATCGTGAGCAGTTCTTC
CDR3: CASSSGLAGSPIGDREQFF

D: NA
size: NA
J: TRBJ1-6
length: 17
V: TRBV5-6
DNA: TGTGCCAGCAGCTTGAGTGAAGGGAGCTCCTATAATTCACCCCTCCACTTT
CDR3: CASSLSEGSSYNSPLHF

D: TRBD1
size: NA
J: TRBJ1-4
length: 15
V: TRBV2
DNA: TGTGCCAGCAGCGGGACAGGGACAACTAATGAAAAACTGTTTTTT
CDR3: CASSGTGTTNEKLFF

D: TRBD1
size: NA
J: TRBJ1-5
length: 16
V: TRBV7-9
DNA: TGTGCCAGCAGCTTCAACAGGGGTGAGAGCAATCAGCCCCAGCATTTT
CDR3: CASSFNRGESNQPQHF

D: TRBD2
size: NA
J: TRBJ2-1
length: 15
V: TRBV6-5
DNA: TGTGCCAGCAGTTACCTGCTAGCGGGGGGGAATGAGCAGTTCTTC
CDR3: CASSYLLAGGNEQFF

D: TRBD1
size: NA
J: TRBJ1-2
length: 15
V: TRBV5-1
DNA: TGCGCCAGCAGCTCTGAACCTTGGACAGGGGAAGGCTACACCTTC
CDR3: CASSSEPWTGEGYTF

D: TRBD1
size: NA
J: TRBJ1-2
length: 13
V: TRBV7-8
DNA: TGTGCCAGCAGCCCAGGGGGTGGCTATGGCTACACCTTC
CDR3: CASSPGGGYGYTF

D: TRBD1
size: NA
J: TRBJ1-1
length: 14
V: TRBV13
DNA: TGTGCCAGCAGCCAAAGGGGGCGGAACACTGAAGCTTTCTTT
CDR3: CASSQRGRNTEAFF

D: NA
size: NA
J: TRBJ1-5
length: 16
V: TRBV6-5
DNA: TGTGCCAGCAGTTACTCAGCGGTTTGGGGCAATCAGCCCCAGCATTTT
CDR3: CASSYSAVWGNQPQHF

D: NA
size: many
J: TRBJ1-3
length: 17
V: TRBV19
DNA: TGTGCCAGTAGCGCCCCGGGAAGTGCTGTCGGTGGAAACACCATATATTTT
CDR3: CASSAPGSAVGGNTIYF

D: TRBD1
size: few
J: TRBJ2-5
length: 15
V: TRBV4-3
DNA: TGCGCCAGCAGCCAAAATTCAGGGGGCGGCGAGACCCAGTACTTC
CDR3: CASSQNSGGGETQYF

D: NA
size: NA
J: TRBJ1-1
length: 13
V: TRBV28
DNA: TGTGCCAGCGCGGACTCTCGTCTCACTGAAGCTTTCTTT
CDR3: CASADSRLTEAFF

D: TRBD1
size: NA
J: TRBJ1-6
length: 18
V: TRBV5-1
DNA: TGCGCCAGCAGCTCCATGTGGCAGGGGGCATCCTATAATTCACCCCTCCACTTT
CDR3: CASSSMWQGASYNSPLHF

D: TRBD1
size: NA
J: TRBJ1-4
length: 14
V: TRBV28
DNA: TGTGCCAGCAGTCTGGGACAGCCTAATGAAAAACTGTTTTTT
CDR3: CASSLGQPNEKLFF

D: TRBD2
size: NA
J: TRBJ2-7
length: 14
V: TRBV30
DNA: TGTGCCTGGAGGGAGGTAGCGGGGATTAGCGAGCAGTACTTC
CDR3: CAWREVAGISEQYF

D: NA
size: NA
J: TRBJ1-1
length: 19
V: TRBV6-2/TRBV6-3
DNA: TGTGCCAGCAGTTACTCCTCCCCGGGGTGGGCCCGGGTGCGGACTGAAGCTTTCTTT
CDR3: CASSYSSPGWARVRTEAFF

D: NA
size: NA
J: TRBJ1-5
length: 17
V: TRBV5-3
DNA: TGTGCCAGAGCATCTGGAGAACAGGGCCATAGCAATCAGCCCCAGCATTTT
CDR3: CARASGEQGHSNQPQHF